A selection of T cell receptor beta chains follows, all from one sample in a study of cytomegalovirus exposure and HLA in healthy donors. The repertoire was sequenced with immunoSEQ multiplex PCR; TCRdb's copy has only in-frame clones and lacks some. This sample carries some 200,000 clones, with almost 6.5% going to the ten biggest clones. The sequenced sample consisted of PBMCs. The receptors shown here come from a man in his thirties or forties in good health and CMV-seronegative. CDR3s include the opening cysteine and the closing phenylalanine or tryptophan. Each record gives: D gene, V gene, J gene, CDR3 protein, CDR3 DNA. The D gene is left open where the match is weak.

D gene: TRBD1; V gene: TRBV30; J gene: TRBJ2-4; CDR3 protein: CAWSTGTGGSKNIQYF; CDR3 DNA: TGTGCCTGGAGCACCGGGACAGGGGGTTCCAAAAACATTCAGTACTTC
D gene: TRBD2; V gene: TRBV4-1; J gene: TRBJ2-7; CDR3 protein: CASSQTMGVAGDFSYEQYF; CDR3 DNA: TGCGCCAGCAGCCAAACCATGGGGGTAGCGGGGGATTTCTCCTACGAGCAGTACTTC
D gene: .; V gene: TRBV5-1; J gene: TRBJ2-2; CDR3 protein: CASSFGGRKNGELFF; CDR3 DNA: TGCGCCAGCAGCTTTGGAGGGAGGAAGAACGGGGAGCTGTTTTTT
D gene: .; V gene: TRBV18; J gene: TRBJ1-3; CDR3 protein: CASSPLDSSGNTIYF; CDR3 DNA: TGTGCCAGCTCACCACTCGACAGCTCTGGAAACACCATATATTTT
D gene: TRBD1; V gene: TRBV18; J gene: TRBJ1-6; CDR3 protein: CASSPVPGGTYNSPLHF; CDR3 DNA: TGTGCCAGCTCACCAGTCCCAGGGGGCACCTATAATTCACCCCTCCACTTT
D gene: .; V gene: TRBV9; J gene: TRBJ2-7; CDR3 protein: CASSPRQAYEQYF; CDR3 DNA: TGTGCCAGCAGCCCCCGACAGGCCTACGAGCAGTACTTC
D gene: .; V gene: TRBV10-2; J gene: TRBJ1-1; CDR3 protein: CASRYTGPANTEAFF; CDR3 DNA: TGCGCCAGCAGGTATACAGGGCCGGCGAACACTGAAGCTTTCTTT
D gene: TRBD1; V gene: TRBV11-2; J gene: TRBJ1-3; CDR3 protein: CASSLDGDRGRNTIYF; CDR3 DNA: TGTGCCAGCAGCTTAGATGGGGACAGGGGACGGAACACCATATATTTT
D gene: TRBD1; V gene: TRBV28; J gene: TRBJ1-2; CDR3 protein: CASSYGQGSVYGYTF; CDR3 DNA: TGTGCCAGCAGTTACGGACAGGGATCGGTCTATGGCTACACCTTC
D gene: .; V gene: TRBV7-2; J gene: TRBJ2-7; CDR3 protein: CASRPAATYEQYF; CDR3 DNA: TGTGCCAGCCGTCCAGCGGCGACCTACGAGCAGTACTTC
D gene: .; V gene: TRBV18; J gene: TRBJ2-5; CDR3 protein: CASSSSQKETQYF; CDR3 DNA: TGTGCCAGCTCATCGTCACAAAAAGAGACCCAGTACTTC